Listed below are T cell receptor beta chains from one sample, sequenced in a study of blood T cell repertoires in COVID-19. TCRdb's copy holds only in-frame clones and misses some; the assay was immunoSEQ multiplex PCR. The data show approximately 350,000 clones, 90% to 95% seen once. Sequences were obtained from peripheral blood. These receptors were obtained from a woman between 18 and 30 years old who had recovered from COVID-19. Each CDR3 is given with its conserved first and last residue. D genes are given only for firm matches. The listing skips clone size in some rows; elsewhere it reads once, few, many or a size class.

V	size	D	J	CDR3	DNA
TRBV7-2	.	TRBD1	TRBJ1-1	CASSLLAGTGPLGTEAFF	TGTGCCAGCAGCCTCCTAGCGGGGACAGGCCCATTGGGCACTGAAGCTTTCTTT
TRBV12-5	.	.	TRBJ1-2	CASGTPRGANYGYTF	TGTGCTAGTGGTACCCCCAGGGGAGCTAACTATGGCTACACCTTC
TRBV4-3	.	.	TRBJ2-3	CASSLTRIQGFTDTQYF	TGCGCCAGCAGCCTTACCAGGATTCAGGGTTTCACAGATACGCAGTATTTT
TRBV24-1	.	TRBD2	TRBJ2-5	CATSDLVAGDQETQYF	TGTGCCACCAGTGATTTGGTAGCGGGAGACCAAGAGACCCAGTACTTC
TRBV27	few	.	TRBJ1-1	CASRKNREMNTEAFF	TGTGCCAGCAGGAAAAACAGGGAAATGAACACTGAAGCTTTCTTT
TRBV7-2	.	.	TRBJ2-1	CASSLGGGTYNEQFF	TGTGCCAGCAGCTTAGGTGGCGGGACCTACAATGAGCAGTTCTTC
TRBV13	once	TRBD1	TRBJ1-1	CASSRNIGQGIAFF	TGTGCCAGCAGCCGAAACATTGGACAGGGAATAGCTTTCTTT
TRBV29-1	.	TRBD1	TRBJ2-1	CSVYKTGVGVYNEQFF	TGCAGCGTTTATAAAACAGGGGTCGGGGTATACAATGAGCAGTTCTTC
TRBV5-4	.	TRBD2	TRBJ2-1	CASSYSSGSYNEQFF	TGTGCCAGCAGCTACTCTAGCGGCTCCTACAATGAGCAGTTCTTC
TRBV7-2	.	.	TRBJ2-6	CASSLGRGDGSGANVLTF	TGTGCCAGCAGCCTGGGGAGGGGGGACGGCTCTGGGGCCAACGTCCTGACTTTC
TRBV7-2	.	TRBD1	TRBJ1-2	CASSLGGQGGLGYTF	TGTGCCAGCAGCTTAGGGGGACAGGGGGGTCTCGGCTACACCTTC
TRBV7-2	.	.	TRBJ1-4	CASSLSQGNEKLFF	TGTGCCAGCAGCTTATCGCAGGGGAACGAAAAACTGTTTTTT
TRBV6-2/TRBV6-3	.	TRBD2	TRBJ2-1	CASSRLAGYNEQFF	TGTGCCAGCAGTCGACTAGCGGGGTACAATGAGCAGTTCTTC
TRBV19	once	.	TRBJ2-1	CASSIRAGEQFF	TGTGCCAGTAGTATAAGAGCGGGTGAGCAGTTCTTC
TRBV7-9	.	TRBD1	TRBJ1-1	CASSSRQGANTEAFF	TGTGCCAGCAGCTCCAGGCAGGGGGCGAACACTGAAGCTTTCTTT
TRBV6-2/TRBV6-3	.	.	TRBJ2-3	CASSYRLPPITDTQYF	TGTGCCAGCAGTTACCGACTACCCCCCATTACAGATACGCAGTATTTT
TRBV10-1	.	.	TRBJ1-1	CASSESRAGGNTEAFF	TGCGCCAGCAGTGAGTCGAGGGCGGGAGGGAACACTGAAGCTTTCTTT
TRBV7-2	.	TRBD1	TRBJ2-1	CASSLVGTGFYNEQFF	TGTGCCAGCAGCTTAGTAGGGACAGGGTTTTACAATGAGCAGTTCTTC
TRBV3-1/TRBV3-2	.	.	TRBJ1-3	CASSQDQSVGNTIYF	TGTGCCAGCAGCCAAGATCAGTCAGTTGGAAACACCATATATTTT
TRBV6-5	.	.	TRBJ1-2	CASSYSGESNYGYTF	TGTGCCAGCAGTTACTCCGGGGAGTCTAACTATGGCTACACCTTC
TRBV25-1	.	TRBD1	TRBJ1-4	CASTQGGKLFF	TGTGCCAGCACCCAGGGGGGAAAACTGTTTTTT
TRBV27	.	TRBD1	TRBJ1-4	CASTDRGRGEKLFF	TGTGCCAGCACCGACAGGGGGCGCGGTGAAAAACTGTTTTTT
TRBV7-2	.	.	TRBJ2-1	CASSLADRIAARNEQFF	TGTGCCAGCAGCTTAGCGGACCGGATAGCGGCCAGGAATGAGCAGTTCTTC
TRBV12-5	.	.	TRBJ2-3	CASGIQGGYTDTQYF	TGTGCTAGTGGGATACAGGGAGGGTACACAGATACGCAGTATTTT
TRBV4-3	.	TRBD1	TRBJ1-2	CASSHRTGTNYGYTF	TGCGCCAGCAGTCACCGGACAGGGACTAACTATGGCTACACCTTC
TRBV7-2	.	.	TRBJ1-1	CASSPNRVTFYTEAFF	TGTGCCAGCAGCCCCAACAGGGTAACGTTTTACACTGAAGCTTTCTTT
TRBV19	.	TRBD1	TRBJ1-4	CASSKTGGGEKLFF	TGTGCCAGTAGTAAGACAGGGGGTGGTGAAAAACTGTTTTTT
TRBV9	.	TRBD2	TRBJ2-1	CASSPRSSGRDEQFF	TGTGCCAGCAGCCCCCGGAGTAGCGGGAGGGATGAGCAGTTCTTC
TRBV28	.	.	TRBJ2-3	CASSREAVMGDTQYF	TGTGCCAGCAGTCGGGAAGCAGTTATGGGAGATACGCAGTATTTT
TRBV6-1	.	.	TRBJ2-3	CASSEYLGQHSTDTQYF	TGTGCCAGCAGTGAATATTTAGGACAGCATAGCACAGATACGCAGTATTTT
TRBV6-2/TRBV6-3	.	.	TRBJ1-4	CASSYHTGLPNEKLFF	TGTGCCAGCAGTTACCACACGGGACTGCCTAATGAAAAACTGTTTTTT
TRBV18	.	.	TRBJ2-1	CASSLSSRLNNEQFF	TGTGCCAGCTCACTATCCTCTAGATTAAACAATGAGCAGTTCTTC
TRBV11-2	.	TRBD2	TRBJ2-3	CASRPSGSTDTQYF	TGTGCCAGTCGGCCTAGCGGGAGCACAGATACGCAGTATTTT
TRBV5-5	.	.	TRBJ2-3	CASSRVRTTDTQYF	TGTGCCAGCAGCCGCGTCAGGACTACAGATACGCAGTATTTT
TRBV27	.	TRBD1	TRBJ1-5	CASSFGTGRDQPQHF	TGTGCCAGCAGTTTCGGGACAGGACGGGATCAGCCCCAGCATTTT
TRBV19	.	.	TRBJ1-1	CASSFLHRYSTEAFF	TGTGCCAGTAGTTTCCTCCACAGGTACAGCACTGAAGCTTTCTTT
TRBV5-1	few	.	TRBJ1-2	CASSLARIGYGYTF	TGCGCCAGCAGCTTGGCGCGGATCGGCTATGGCTACACCTTC
TRBV20-1	.	.	TRBJ2-1	CSASGSHNEQFF	TGCAGTGCTAGTGGCAGTCACAATGAGCAGTTCTTC
TRBV18	.	TRBD1	TRBJ1-5	CASSPRGQAGQPQHF	TGTGCCAGCTCACCACGGGGACAGGCTGGACAGCCCCAGCATTTT
TRBV6-1	.	.	TRBJ1-1	CASSEGGTEAFF	TGTGCCAGCAGTGAAGGAGGCACTGAAGCTTTCTTT
TRBV6-4	.	TRBD2	TRBJ2-1	CASSETSGSYNEQFF	TGTGCCAGCAGTGAGACTAGCGGGAGTTACAATGAGCAGTTCTTC
TRBV15	.	.	TRBJ2-1	CATSIQRSSYNEQFF	TGTGCCACCAGCATCCAGCGGAGCTCCTACAATGAGCAGTTCTTC
TRBV2	.	.	TRBJ2-5	CASSQNTETQYF	TGTGCCAGCAGTCAGAATACAGAGACCCAGTACTTC
TRBV21-1	.	.	TRBJ2-1	CASSGLAGAYNEQFF	TGTGCCAGCAGCGGCCTAGCGGGAGCCTACAATGAGCAGTTCTTC
TRBV30	few	.	TRBJ1-3	CAWDPQGAGNTIYF	TGTGCCTGGGACCCACAGGGAGCCGGAAACACCATATATTTT
TRBV30	.	TRBD1	TRBJ1-6	CAWRITGGGSPLHF	TGTGCCTGGAGGATAACAGGGGGCGGTTCACCCCTCCACTTT
TRBV25-1	.	TRBD1	TRBJ1-1	CASSDLGQGQGAFF	TGTGCCAGCAGCGATTTGGGACAAGGACAGGGCGCTTTCTTT
TRBV3-1/TRBV3-2	.	TRBD1	TRBJ2-4	CASSQIQGAGNIQYF	TGTGCCAGCAGCCAGATACAGGGGGCGGGAAACATTCAGTACTTC
TRBV30	.	.	TRBJ1-1	CAWSAPQEAFF	TGTGCCTGGAGTGCCCCTCAGGAAGCTTTCTTT
TRBV30	.	.	TRBJ2-5	CAWSSLQETQYF	TGTGCCTGGAGTTCCCTTCAAGAGACCCAGTACTTC
TRBV6-2/TRBV6-3	.	TRBD1	TRBJ1-5	CASSYPARGRSNQPQHF	TGTGCCAGCAGTTATCCGGCCAGGGGGCGCAGCAATCAGCCCCAGCATTTT
TRBV7-2	.	.	TRBJ2-6	CASSSLAGANSGANVLTF	TGTGCCAGCAGTAGTTTAGCAGGGGCCAACTCTGGGGCCAACGTCCTGACTTTC
TRBV6-5	few	.	TRBJ1-2	CASSYLANYGYTF	TGTGCCAGCAGTTATTTGGCAAATTATGGCTACACCTTC
TRBV7-2	.	TRBD2	TRBJ2-1	CASSFGALAGGLGQFF	TGTGCCAGCAGCTTCGGGGCTCTAGCGGGAGGGCTCGGGCAGTTCTTC
TRBV9	few	TRBD1	TRBJ2-2	CASRQGASNTGELFF	TGTGCCAGCAGACAGGGGGCGAGTAACACCGGGGAGCTGTTTTTT
TRBV10-3	.	TRBD2	TRBJ2-3	CAAAGSGSVTDTQYF	TGTGCCGCGGCCGGGAGCGGGAGCGTCACAGATACGCAGTATTTT